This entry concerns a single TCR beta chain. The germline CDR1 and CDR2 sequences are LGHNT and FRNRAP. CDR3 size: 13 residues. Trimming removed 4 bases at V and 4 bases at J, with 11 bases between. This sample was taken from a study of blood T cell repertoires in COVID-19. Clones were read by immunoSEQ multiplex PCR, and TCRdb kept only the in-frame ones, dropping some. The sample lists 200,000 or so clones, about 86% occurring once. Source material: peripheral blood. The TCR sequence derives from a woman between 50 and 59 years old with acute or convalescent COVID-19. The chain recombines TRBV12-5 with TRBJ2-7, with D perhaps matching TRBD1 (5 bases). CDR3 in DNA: TGTGCTAGTGGTTCAGGGATGGGGTACGAGCAGTACTTC. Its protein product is CASGSGMGYEQYF.